These 9 T cell receptor beta chains came from one sample sequenced in a study of blood T cell repertoires in COVID-19. The table came from immunoSEQ multiplex PCR; TCRdb's copy has only in-frame clones and leaves some out. The sample yields over 250,000 clones, over 75% seen once. The sequenced sample consisted of peripheral blood. These receptors originate from a woman aged 70-85 years with COVID-19, enrolled during active disease.

The V call is TRBV12-3 or TRBV12-4, the J call TRBJ2-3, with TRBD2 as a possible D gene (5 bases). Trimming took 6 bases from V and 12 from J, leaving 13 bases between them. This CDR3 comprises 11 residues. For the CDR3, the DNA is TGTGCCAGCAGGGAAGCGGCAGCCCAGTATTTT. It translates to CASREAAAQYF.

Only one count was recorded for this clone. J is TRBJ1-2 and V is TRBV27; D perhaps matches TRBD1 (6 bases). The germline V gene encodes CDR1 MNHEY and CDR2 SMNVEV (reference sequence). Trimming left V 5 bases short and J 3 bases short, with 19 bases between. This CDR3 spans 16 amino acids. DNA for the CDR3: TGTGCCAGCAGTCCTCACAACGGGGGGGCTGACTATGGCTACACCTTC. It specifies CASSPHNGGADYGYTF.

This chain connects TRBV5-1 to TRBJ2-7; D gene uncertain. Germline CDR1 reads SGHRS; CDR2 reads YFSETQ. CDR3 length: 17 amino acids. Trimming took 2 bases from V and 3 from J, leaving 21 bases between them. CDR3 DNA: TGCGCCAGCAGCTTTGGTTCGGCGACCACACGAGGCTACGAGCAGTACTTC. Amino acids: CASSFGSATTRGYEQYF.

The V call is TRBV27, the J call TRBJ2-7; no clear D gene. CDR3 length: 14 amino acids. Germline assignment: CDR1 MNHEY and CDR2 SMNVEV (reference sequence). The V end was cut by 3 bases, the J end by 2 bases, with 11 bases between. Written as DNA, the CDR3 is TGTGCCAGCAGTTTCGCCACAGATCCCTACGAGCAGTACTTC. Translation: CASSFATDPYEQYF.

This chain joins TRBV3-1 (or the pseudogene TRBV3-2) and TRBJ2-1, with 10 bases that match TRBD1. The CDR3 has 17 residues. The trim removed 4 bases at V and 6 bases at J, leaving 12 bases unmatched. Germline V gene data show CDR1 as LGHDT and CDR2 as YNNKEL (reference sequence). The CDR3 DNA follows: TGTGCCAGCAGCCCGTCCTACGGGACAGGGGCCACCAATGAGCAGTTCTTC. It specifies CASSPSYGTGATNEQFF.

The chain combines TRBV28 with TRBJ2-6; possible D gene TRBD1, 5 bases. Germline CDR1 is MDHEN and CDR2 is SYDVKM. The CDR3 totals 16 residues. V lost 4 bases, J lost 1 base, and 11 bases lay in between. The CDR3 DNA reads as TGTGCCAGCAGTTCCCTCAGGGTGTCTGGGGCCAACGTCCTGACTTTC. Protein: CASSSLRVSGANVLTF.

This clone was seen a single time. The chain employs TRBV4-2 and TRBJ1-3; D possibly corresponds to TRBD1 (6 bases). This CDR3 has 15 residues. CDR1 LGHNA and CDR2 YNFKEQ come from the germline V gene. Between the trimmed V and J ends, which lost 3 bases and 0 bases, there was a span of 9 bases. The chain's CDR3 is CASSHVRGSGNTIYF. The DNA of the CDR3 is TGTGCCAGCAGCCACGTCAGGGGCTCTGGAAACACCATATATTTT.

The chain joins TRBV14 to TRBJ2-2; unclear D gene. The germline V gene encodes CDR1 SGHDN and CDR2 FVKESK. The ends were cut back, 3 bases at V and 6 bases at J, with 5 bases in the middle. The CDR3 is made up of 12 amino acids. As DNA, the CDR3 is TGTGCCAGCAGCCATCCCTCCGGGGAGCTGTTTTTT. Its translation is CASSHPSGELFF.

This chain connects TRBV30 to TRBJ2-3; perhaps TRBD2 as D (6 bases). The CDR3 contains 12 residues. Germline CDR1 GTSNPN, CDR2 SVGIG (reference sequence). Trimming cost V 5 bases and J 4 bases, with 10 bases left between them. The CDR3, as DNA: TGTGCCTGGCTCGGGGGTTCAGATACGCAGTATTTT. Translating it yields CAWLGGSDTQYF. The full variable domain, completed using reference TRBV30 and TRBJ2-3, is SQTIHQWPATLVQPVGSPLSLECTVEGTSNPNLYWYRQAAGRGLQLLFYSVGIGQISSEVPQNLSASRPQDRQFILSSKKLLLSDSGFYLCAWLGGSDTQYFGPGTRLTVL.